This T cell receptor beta chain was obtained from a study of cytomegalovirus exposure and HLA in healthy donors. Whole-study findings and limits: Reported results showed that the classifier diagnosed cytomegalovirus status with high specificity and sensitivity.

13 Jbeta primers and 60 Vbeta primers were used for the PCR. Method: immunoSEQ multiplex PCR; TCRdb's copy keeps in-frame clones and lacks some. The profile shows around 130,000 clones, 74% of them singletons. For this clone: Antigen specificity is unknown.

What was sequenced was PBMCs. The clonotype originates from a woman between 45 and 65 years old in good health and CMV-seropositive.

The CDR3 protein is CSAGGEQYF. The CDR3 DNA sequence: TGCAGTGCAGGGGGCGAGCAGTACTTC. The chain carries TRBV20-1 and TRBJ2-7; a possible D gene is TRBD1 (6 bases). V dropped 6 bases and J dropped 6 bases, with 6 bases sitting between them. Germline CDR1 and CDR2: DFQATT and SNEGSKA (reference sequence). CDR3 length: 9 residues.